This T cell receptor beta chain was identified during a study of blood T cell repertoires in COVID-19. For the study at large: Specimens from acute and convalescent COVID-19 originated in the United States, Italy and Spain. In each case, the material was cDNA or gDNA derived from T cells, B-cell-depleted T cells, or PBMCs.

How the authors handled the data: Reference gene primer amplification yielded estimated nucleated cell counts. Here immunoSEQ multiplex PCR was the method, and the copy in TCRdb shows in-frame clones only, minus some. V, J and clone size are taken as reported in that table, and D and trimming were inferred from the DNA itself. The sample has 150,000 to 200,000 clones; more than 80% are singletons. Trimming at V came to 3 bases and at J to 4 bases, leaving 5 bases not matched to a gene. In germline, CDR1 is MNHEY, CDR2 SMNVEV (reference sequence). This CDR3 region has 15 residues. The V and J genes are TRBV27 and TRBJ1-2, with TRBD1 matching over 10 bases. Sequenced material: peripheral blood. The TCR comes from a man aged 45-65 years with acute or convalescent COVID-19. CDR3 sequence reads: CASSFAGQGSYGYTF. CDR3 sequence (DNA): TGTGCCAGCAGTTTTGCGGGACAGGGGTCCTATGGCTACACCTTC.